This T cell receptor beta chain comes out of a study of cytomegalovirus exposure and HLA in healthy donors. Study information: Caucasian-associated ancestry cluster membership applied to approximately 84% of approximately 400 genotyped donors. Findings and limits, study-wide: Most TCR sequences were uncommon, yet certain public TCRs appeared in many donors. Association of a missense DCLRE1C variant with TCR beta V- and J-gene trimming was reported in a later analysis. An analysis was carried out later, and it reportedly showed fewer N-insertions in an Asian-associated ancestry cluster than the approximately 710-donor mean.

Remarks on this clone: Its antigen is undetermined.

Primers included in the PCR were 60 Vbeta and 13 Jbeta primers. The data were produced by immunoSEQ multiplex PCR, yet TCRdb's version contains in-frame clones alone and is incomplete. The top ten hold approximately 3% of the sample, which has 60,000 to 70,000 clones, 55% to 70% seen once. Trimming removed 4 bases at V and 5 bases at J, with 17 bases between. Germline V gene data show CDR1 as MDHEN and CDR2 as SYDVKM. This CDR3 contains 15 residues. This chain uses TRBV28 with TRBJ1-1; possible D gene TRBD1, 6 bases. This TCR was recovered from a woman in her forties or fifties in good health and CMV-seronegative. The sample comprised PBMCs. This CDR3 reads CASSSGGALGTEAFF. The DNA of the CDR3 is TGTGCCAGCAGTTCCGGGGGGGCGTTGGGGACTGAAGCTTTCTTT.